Following are 2 T cell receptor beta chains from one sample sequenced in a study of control samples from healthy donors and cancer patients (dated by TCRdb to the early 2020s). The library relied on the immunoSEQ multiplex PCR assay. Drawn from immuneACCESS, this table holds only the in-frame rearrangements with V and J called that TCRdb kept. Clones are partly lost; checked studies trace under half to an unresolved V gene and leave the rest unexplained. This sample holds just under 65,000 clones; 75% to 85% were observed only once. Of the sample, 4.5% to 6.5% is held by the ten largest clones. The specimen sequenced was blood. These receptors all stem from a middle-aged man in good health.

This chain joins TRBV28 and TRBJ1-1; no definite D call. The CDR3 length is 12 residues. V lost 2 bases and J lost 4, with 5 bases in between. Germline V gene sequence: CDR1 MDHEN, CDR2 SYDVKM. The CDR3 sequence is CASSLPVTEAFF. The CDR3 DNA is TGTGCCAGCAGTTTACCGGTCACTGAAGCTTTCTTT.

The V and J genes are TRBV5-1 and TRBJ1-1; D remains unclear. V lost 0 bases to trimming and J lost 5 bases, with 8 bases between them. CDR1 is SGHRS and CDR2 is YFSETQ in the germline V gene. The CDR3 runs 13 residues. The CDR3 DNA reads TGCGCCAGCAGCTTGGGGGTAGAGACTGAAGCTTTCTTT. Protein: CASSLGVETEAFF. The whole variable domain, filled in from reference TRBV5-1 and TRBJ1-1, reads KAGVTQTPRYLIKTRGQQVTLSCSPISGHRSVSWYQQTPGQGLQFLFEYFSETQRNKGNFPGRFSGRQFSNSRSEMNVSTLELGDSALYLCASSLGVETEAFFGQGTRLTVV.